The rows below give T cell receptor beta chains drawn from one sample of a study of metastatic and nonmetastatic thyroid tumors. TCRdb reprocessed the PCR reads via MiXCR. The sample lists around 19,000 clones; 16% were seen once. The sample taken for sequencing was tumor tissue. Receptors were obtained from a female donor with papillary thyroid cancer or a benign thyroid nodule (not recorded which). Some clones in this sample may be carry-over from other donors' samples. The CDR3 runs from the conserved cysteine through the conserved F or W. Each record gives: J gene, clone size, V gene, D gene, CDR3 length, CDR3 protein, CDR3 DNA. A D gene is named only where the DNA matches it firmly. Clone size is stated in some rows and not others, as once, few, many or a class when expanded.

TRBJ2-1 | many | TRBV4-2 | . | 13 | CASSQESHNEQFF | TGTGCCAGCAGCCAAGAGAGCCACAATGAGCAGTTCTTC
TRBJ2-7 | . | TRBV20-1 | TRBD1 | 15 | CSANPYRGFKGEQYF | TGCAGTGCTAACCCGTACAGGGGCTTTAAGGGCGAGCAGTACTTC
TRBJ2-1 | many | TRBV6-5 | . | 13 | CASSYSLGNEQFF | TGTGCCAGCAGTTACTCTTTAGGCAATGAGCAGTTCTTC
TRBJ1-2 | medium-sized | TRBV4-2 | . | 14 | CASSQGAAGYGYTF | TGTGCCAGCAGCCAGGGGGCGGCGGGGTATGGCTACACCTTC
TRBJ1-5 | . | TRBV6-1 | . | 15 | CATSEARGGGQPQHF | TGTGCCACCAGCGAGGCCCGGGGGGGGGGTCAGCCCCAGCATTTT
TRBJ1-2 | many | TRBV2 | . | 14 | CASSHDRPNYGYTF | TGTGCCAGCAGCCATGACAGACCTAACTATGGCTACACCTTC
TRBJ1-2 | . | TRBV12-3/TRBV12-4 | . | 12 | CASSSGTAGYTF | TGTGCCAGCAGCTCCGGGACGGCCGGCTACACCTTC
TRBJ1-1 | many | TRBV7-8 | . | 14 | CASSLQGRTGAAFF | TGTGCCAGCAGCTTACAGGGGCGCACAGGAGCAGCTTTCTTT
TRBJ2-3 | many | TRBV6-2/TRBV6-3 | . | 11 | CASSWSDTQYF | TGTGCCAGCAGTTGGTCAGATACGCAGTATTTT
TRBJ2-2 | many | TRBV6-1 | . | 13 | CASGTSFTGELFF | TGTGCCAGCGGTACTAGCTTTACCGGGGAGCTGTTTTTT
TRBJ2-2 | . | TRBV20-1 | . | 13 | CSASVAVPWELFF | TGCAGTGCTTCTGTGGCCGTACCCTGGGAGCTGTTTTTT
TRBJ1-2 | . | TRBV11-2 | . | 19 | CASSLGYPTNHREFLGYTF | TGTGCCAGCAGCTTAGGTTATCCTACCAACCACAGGGAATTTCTTGGCTACACCTTC
TRBJ1-1 | many | TRBV3-1 | . | 13 | CASSQSEGTEAFF | TGTGCCAGCAGCCAATCAGAAGGGACTGAAGCTTTCTTT
TRBJ2-1 | many | TRBV6-1 | TRBD1 | 14 | CASRLLGQYNEQFF | TGTGCCAGCAGGCTATTGGGACAGTACAATGAGCAGTTCTTC
TRBJ2-2 | many | TRBV20-1 | TRBD2 | 17 | CSARDWSGGADTGELFF | TGCAGTGCTAGAGATTGGAGCGGGGGGGCCGACACCGGGGAGCTGTTTTTT
TRBJ2-5 | . | TRBV6-5 | TRBD1 | 16 | CASSSRDRSNRETQYF | TGTGCCAGCAGTTCCCGGGACAGGAGTAATAGAGAGACCCAGTACTTC
TRBJ2-5 | many | TRBV12-3/TRBV12-4 | . | 12 | CASSSGTKTQYF | TGTGCCAGCAGCTCAGGAACGAAGACCCAGTACTTC
TRBJ2-3 | few | TRBV14 | TRBD2 | 12 | CASSLTTSGVCF | TGTGCCAGCAGCCTTACTACTAGCGGGGTATGTTTT
TRBJ1-3 | many | TRBV28 | . | 15 | CAIEKGGTSGNTIYF | TGTGCCATCGAAAAAGGGGGGACCTCTGGAAACACCATATATTTT
TRBJ1-1 | many | TRBV7-2 | . | 14 | CASSLGGVGTEAFF | TGTGCCAGCAGCTTAGGAGGGGTCGGCACTGAAGCTTTCTTT
TRBJ1-5 | many | TRBV12-3/TRBV12-4 | TRBD1 | 14 | CASSRDSSNQPQHF | TGTGCCAGCAGTCGGGACAGTAGCAATCAGCCCCAGCATTTT
TRBJ1-2 | many | TRBV28 | TRBD1 | 14 | CASTLDRLNYGYTF | TGTGCCAGCACCCTGGACAGGTTAAACTATGGCTACACCTTC
TRBJ2-1 | many | TRBV5-1 | TRBD2 | 17 | CASSLGLAGRRYNEQFF | TGCGCCAGCAGCTTGGGACTAGCGGGCCGCCGCTACAATGAGCAGTTCTTC
TRBJ2-2 | medium-sized | TRBV11-2 | TRBD1 | 15 | CASSQTGLNTGELFF | TGTGCCAGCAGCCAGACAGGGCTAAACACCGGGGAGCTGTTTTTT
TRBJ1-4 | many | TRBV7-9 | . | 15 | CASSLGGPAGEKLFF | TGTGCCAGCAGCTTAGGGGGGCCGGCAGGTGAAAAACTGTTTTTT
TRBJ2-7 | medium-sized | TRBV6-1 | TRBD1 | 14 | CASSRGSQSYEQYF | TGTGCCAGCAGCAGGGGGTCCCAATCCTACGAGCAGTACTTC
TRBJ2-5 | many | TRBV4-2 | . | 17 | CASSQVQGTVDEETQYF | TGTGCCAGCAGCCAAGTTCAGGGAACGGTAGATGAAGAGACCCAGTACTTC
TRBJ2-2 | . | TRBV5-1 | . | 14 | CASRKGGSTLELFF | TGCGCCAGCAGGAAAGGAGGGTCAACCTTGGAGCTGTTTTTT
TRBJ1-1 | many | TRBV19 | . | 15 | CASSPQRFTSTEAFF | TGTGCCAGTAGTCCACAGAGGTTTACGAGCACTGAAGCTTTCTTT
TRBJ2-3 | many | TRBV3-1 | . | 14 | CASSPWTSTDTQYF | TGTGCCAGCAGCCCTTGGACTAGCACAGATACGCAGTATTTT
TRBJ2-7 | many | TRBV11-2 | . | 13 | CASSLVNVYEQYF | TGTGCCAGCAGCTTAGTTAACGTCTACGAGCAGTACTTC
TRBJ2-3 | . | TRBV4-2 | . | 14 | CASSLQTREDTQYF | TGTGCCAGCAGCCTCCAGACCCGGGAAGATACGCAGTATTTT
TRBJ2-7 | many | TRBV4-1 | . | 16 | CAGSQGDSRRSYEQYF | TGCGCCGGCAGCCAAGGGGACTCCAGGCGGTCCTACGAGCAGTACTTC
TRBJ2-3 | many | TRBV6-1 | TRBD2 | 14 | CASSGASGRNTQYF | TGTGCCAGCAGTGGGGCTTCCGGGAGGAATACGCAGTATTTT
TRBJ1-5 | many | TRBV6-1 | . | 16 | CASSERAGITDQPQHF | TGTGCCAGCAGTGAGCGCGCAGGGATTACGGATCAGCCCCAGCATTTT
TRBJ2-7 | large | TRBV7-2 | . | 12 | CATTWGTREQYF | TGTGCCACTACGTGGGGTACTAGAGAGCAGTACTTC
TRBJ2-3 | many | TRBV6-6 | TRBD1 | 15 | CASSYRDRSTDTQYF | TGTGCCAGCAGTTACCGGGACAGGAGCACAGATACGCAGTATTTT
TRBJ2-5 | . | TRBV3-1 | . | 18 | CSSSQDGSSDRRQETQYF | TGTTCTAGCAGCCAAGATGGGTCGTCCGACAGGCGACAAGAGACCCAGTACTTC
TRBJ2-5 | many | TRBV18 | . | 12 | CASSAGDETQYF | TGTGCCAGCTCAGCAGGGGATGAGACCCAGTACTTC
TRBJ1-1 | few | TRBV5-4 | . | 13 | CASSLETYTEAFF | TGTGCCAGCAGCTTGGAGACGTACACTGAAGCTTTCTTT
TRBJ1-2 | medium-sized | TRBV12-3/TRBV12-4 | TRBD1 | 14 | CASSRTGSSRGYTF | TGTGCCAGCAGCCGGACAGGGAGCTCTAGGGGCTACACCTTC
TRBJ2-2 | many | TRBV3-1 | . | 14 | CASSQKGPRGELFF | TGTGCCAGCAGCCAGAAGGGACCTCGGGGGGAGCTGTTTTTT
TRBJ2-7 | many | TRBV25-1 | TRBD2 | 15 | CASSVWTSGRGEQYF | TGTGCCAGCTCTGTTTGGACTAGCGGGAGGGGGGAGCAGTACTTC
TRBJ2-3 | many | TRBV7-3 | TRBD2 | 18 | CASSLHVGLAGARNGQYF | TGTGCCAGCAGCCTACACGTGGGACTAGCGGGGGCCCGCAACGGGCAGTATTTT
TRBJ1-4 | many | TRBV6-1 | . | 15 | CATLRGGDSNEKLFF | TGTGCCACTCTCCGCGGGGGGGACTCAAATGAAAAACTGTTTTTT
TRBJ1-1 | many | TRBV19 | . | 17 | CASSLEQGWGKNTEAFF | TGTGCCAGTAGCCTGGAACAGGGCTGGGGAAAGAACACTGAAGCTTTCTTT
TRBJ2-7 | few | TRBV25-1 | TRBD2 | 15 | CASSLPSGGRYEQYF | TGTGCCAGCAGTTTACCTAGCGGGGGTCGCTACGAGCAGTACTTC
TRBJ2-5 | few | TRBV4-1 | . | 15 | CASSQVGGGEETQYF | TGCGCCAGCAGCCAAGTAGGGGGAGGGGAGGAGACCCAGTACTTC
TRBJ1-6 | few | TRBV6-2/TRBV6-3 | TRBD1 | 15 | CASSRQGLSNSPLHF | TGTGCCAGCAGCCGACAGGGGTTAAGTAATTCACCCCTCCACTTT
TRBJ2-7 | medium-sized | TRBV6-2/TRBV6-3 | . | 12 | CASSYSSYEQYF | TGTGCCAGCAGTTACAGCTCCTACGAGCAGTACTTC
TRBJ2-1 | many | TRBV7-9 | TRBD2 | 17 | CASSKGLADILYNEQFF | TGTGCCAGCAGCAAGGGACTAGCGGATATCTTGTACAATGAGCAGTTCTTC
TRBJ2-1 | many | TRBV5-4 | TRBD1 | 13 | CASSRDRNNEQFF | TGTGCCAGCAGCAGGGACAGGAACAATGAGCAGTTCTTC